The subject of this entry is one T cell receptor beta chain. Its cognate antigen is unknown. One end of the junction does not line up with germline, which may come from a read error. The authors ran a second PCR of roughly 6 to 12 cycles using a sample-barcoded 5' primer and a J-beta primer mix. Each cDNA molecule, via a template-switch adaptor with 12 random nucleotides, was tagged. TCRdb redid the calling of the 5' RACE reads with MiXCR, one entry per CDR3 protein. The top ten clones hold 7.9% of a sample with about 1,400,000 distinct CDR3 sequences, about 40% of them seen once. The data were taken from a study of blood T cells in healthy people across ages. PBMCs, at least 7 million per sample, were isolated. The study, taken as a whole, reports: Using unsorted PBMCs precluded a conclusive naive versus antigen-experienced comparison.

The sequence derives from a woman under 30 in good health. Sequencing used blood.

The CDR3 region is CASSSESNIEAFF. The CDR3 nucleotides read TGTGCCAGCAGCTCGGAGTCAAACATTGAAGCTTTCTTT. The chain has TRBV13 and TRBJ1-1; D unresolved. Germline V gene sequence: CDR1 PRHDT, CDR2 FYEKMQ (reference sequence). The length of the CDR3 is 13 residues. Combining the CDR3 with reference TRBV13 and TRBJ1-1 gives the whole variable domain AAGVIQSPRHLIKEKRETATLKCYPIPRHDTVYWYQQGPGQDPQFLISFYEKMQSDKGSIPDRFSAQQFSDYHSELNMSSLELGDSALYFCASSSESNIEAFFGQGTRLTVV.